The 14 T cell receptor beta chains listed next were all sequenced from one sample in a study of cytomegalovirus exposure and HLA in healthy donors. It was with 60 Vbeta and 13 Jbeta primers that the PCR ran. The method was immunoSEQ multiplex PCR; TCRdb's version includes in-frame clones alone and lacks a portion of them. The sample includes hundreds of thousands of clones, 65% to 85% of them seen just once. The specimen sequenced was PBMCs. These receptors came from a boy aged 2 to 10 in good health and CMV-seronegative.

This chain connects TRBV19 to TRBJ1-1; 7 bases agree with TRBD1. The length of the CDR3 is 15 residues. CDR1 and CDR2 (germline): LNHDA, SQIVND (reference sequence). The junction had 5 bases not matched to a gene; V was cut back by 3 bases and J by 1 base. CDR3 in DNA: TGTGCCAGTAGTATGCCAGGGGGAAAGAACACTGAAGCTTTCTTT. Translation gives CASSMPGGKNTEAFF.

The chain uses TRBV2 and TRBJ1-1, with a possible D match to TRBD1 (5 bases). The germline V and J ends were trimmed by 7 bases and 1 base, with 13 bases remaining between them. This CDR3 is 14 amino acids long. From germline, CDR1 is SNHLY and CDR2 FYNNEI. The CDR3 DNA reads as TGTGCCAGCACCGGCACCGGGGGGAACACTGAAGCTTTCTTT. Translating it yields CASTGTGGNTEAFF.

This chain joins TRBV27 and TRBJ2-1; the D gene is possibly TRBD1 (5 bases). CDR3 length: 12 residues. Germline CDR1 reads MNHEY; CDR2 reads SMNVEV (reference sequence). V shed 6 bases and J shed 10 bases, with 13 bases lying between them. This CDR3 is CASSLGQTEQFF. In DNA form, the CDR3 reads TGTGCCAGCAGCCTTGGACAAACCGAGCAGTTCTTC.

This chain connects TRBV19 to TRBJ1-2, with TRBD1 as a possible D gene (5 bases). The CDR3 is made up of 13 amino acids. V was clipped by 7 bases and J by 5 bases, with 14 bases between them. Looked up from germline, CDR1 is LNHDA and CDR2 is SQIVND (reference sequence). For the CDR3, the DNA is TGTGCCAGTACCCCGGCAGGGAGGTATGGCTACACCTTC. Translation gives CASTPAGRYGYTF.

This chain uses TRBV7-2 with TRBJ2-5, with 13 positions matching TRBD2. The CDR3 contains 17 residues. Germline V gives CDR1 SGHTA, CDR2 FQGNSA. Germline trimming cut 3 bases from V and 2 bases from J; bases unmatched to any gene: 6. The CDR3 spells CASSFLELAGGQETQYF. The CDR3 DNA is TGTGCCAGCAGCTTCCTTGAACTAGCGGGGGGGCAAGAGACCCAGTACTTC.

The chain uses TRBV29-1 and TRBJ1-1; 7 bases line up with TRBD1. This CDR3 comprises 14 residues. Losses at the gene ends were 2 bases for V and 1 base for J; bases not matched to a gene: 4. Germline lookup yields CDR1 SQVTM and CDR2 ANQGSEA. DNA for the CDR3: TGCAGCGTTGAACGACAGGGATCGAACACTGAAGCTTTCTTT. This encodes CSVERQGSNTEAFF.

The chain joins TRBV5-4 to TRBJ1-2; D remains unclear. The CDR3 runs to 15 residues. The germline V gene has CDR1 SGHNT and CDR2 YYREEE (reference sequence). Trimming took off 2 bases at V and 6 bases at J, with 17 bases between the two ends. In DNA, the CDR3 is TGTGCCAGCAGCTTTCTCGGCGGCATAAGAGATGGCTACACCTTC. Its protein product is CASSFLGGIRDGYTF.

The CDR3 spells CASVPGQGRAFF. The CDR3 DNA reads as TGTGCCAGCGTCCCGGGACAGGGAAGGGCTTTCTTT. The genes are TRBV10-3 and TRBJ1-1, with 9 bases matching TRBD1. The CDR3 runs to 12 residues. Germline-derived CDR1 and CDR2 are ENHRY and SYGVKD. With V trimmed by 10 bases and J by 11 bases, 11 bases remained unmatched.

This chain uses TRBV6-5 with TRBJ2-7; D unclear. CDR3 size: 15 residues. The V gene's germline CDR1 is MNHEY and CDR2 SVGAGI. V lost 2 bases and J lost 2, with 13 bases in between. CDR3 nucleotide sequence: TGTGCCAGCAGTTACCCCAGGAAAGGTGCCTACGAGCAGTACTTC. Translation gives CASSYPRKGAYEQYF.

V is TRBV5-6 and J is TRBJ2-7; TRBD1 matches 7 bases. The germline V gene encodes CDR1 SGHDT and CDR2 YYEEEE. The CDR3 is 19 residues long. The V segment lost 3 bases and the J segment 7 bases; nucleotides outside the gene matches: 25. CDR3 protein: CASSSRRLYRGRTYWEQYF. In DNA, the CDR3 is TGTGCCAGCAGCTCTCGAAGGCTTTACAGGGGACGCACATATTGGGAGCAGTACTTC.

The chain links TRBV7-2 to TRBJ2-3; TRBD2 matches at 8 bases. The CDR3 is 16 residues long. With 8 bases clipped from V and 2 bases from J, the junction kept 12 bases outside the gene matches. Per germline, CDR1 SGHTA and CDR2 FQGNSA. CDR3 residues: CASRLAQRGYTDTQYF. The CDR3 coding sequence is TGTGCCAGCCGTCTAGCGCAGCGGGGGTACACAGATACGCAGTATTTT.

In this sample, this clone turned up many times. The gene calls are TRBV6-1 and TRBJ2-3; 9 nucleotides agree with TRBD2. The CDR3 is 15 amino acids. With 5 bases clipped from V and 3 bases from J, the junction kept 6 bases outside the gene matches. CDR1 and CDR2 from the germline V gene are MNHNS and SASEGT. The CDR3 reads CASSPIAGETDTQYF. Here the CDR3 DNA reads TGTGCCAGCAGTCCCATAGCGGGAGAAACAGATACGCAGTATTTT.

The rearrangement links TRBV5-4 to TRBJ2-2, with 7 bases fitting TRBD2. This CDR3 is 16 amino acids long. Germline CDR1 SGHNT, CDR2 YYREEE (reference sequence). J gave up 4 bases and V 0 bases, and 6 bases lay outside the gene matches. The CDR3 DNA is TGTGCCAGCAGCTTGGCCGTGACTAGCCCCACCGGGGAGCTGTTTTTT. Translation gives CASSLAVTSPTGELFF.

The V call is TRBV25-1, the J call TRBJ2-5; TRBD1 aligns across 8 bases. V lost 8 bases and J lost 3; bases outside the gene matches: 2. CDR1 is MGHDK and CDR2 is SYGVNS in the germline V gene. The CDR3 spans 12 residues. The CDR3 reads CASQDREETQYF. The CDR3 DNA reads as TGTGCCAGCCAGGACAGGGAAGAGACCCAGTACTTC.